Each of the 30 T cell receptor beta chains below was sequenced from the same sample in a study of blood T cell repertoires in COVID-19 (dated by TCRdb to about 2020). The method behind the library was the immunoSEQ multiplex PCR assay. TCRdb carries this immuneACCESS record with in-frame sequences only. Its versions omit some clonotypes, under half of them owing to an unresolved V gene in the studies checked, with the rest unexplained. Recorded for this sample are some 150,000 clones; around nine tenths of them occurred a single time. Clones ranked in the top ten supply approximately 2.5% of the sample. Sequencing used peripheral blood. The receptors were gathered from a human donor in a cohort sampled during active COVID-19.

This clone was seen only once. V is TRBV12-3 or TRBV12-4 and J is TRBJ1-1; 8 nucleotides line up with TRBD1. CDR3 size: 13 residues. V was pared by 6 bases and J by 6 bases, with 6 bases of the junction left unmatched. The CDR3 DNA follows: TGTGCCAGCAGCCCCAGGGGGCTCTCTGAAGCTTTCTTT. Translation gives CASSPRGLSEAFF.

The chain joins TRBV6-5 to TRBJ1-1; 7 bases map to TRBD1. CDR3 length equals 13 residues. The V and J ends lost 6 bases and 8 bases, in that order; junction bases with no gene match: 9. Germline-derived CDR1 and CDR2 are MNHEY and SVGAGI. CDR3 DNA: TGTGCCAGCAGGCTAGACAGGGTGACCGAAGCTTTCTTT. Translation: CASRLDRVTEAFF.

The chain joins TRBV7-2 to TRBJ2-7, with D possibly being TRBD2 (7 bases). V lost 2 bases and J lost 0, with 14 bases in between. CDR1 and CDR2 from the germline V gene are SGHTA and FQGNSA. The CDR3 spans 16 residues. The CDR3 sequence is CASSLSAGATSYEQYF. As DNA, the CDR3 is TGTGCCAGCAGCTTATCTGCGGGGGCCACCTCCTACGAGCAGTACTTC.

J is TRBJ2-7 and V is TRBV28; TRBD2 agrees at 15 bases. V trimming: 2 bases; J trimming: 6 bases; junction bases outside the gene matches: 2. The CDR3 is 15 residues long. Per the germline V gene, CDR1 is MDHEN and CDR2 is SYDVKM. CDR3 protein: CASSLGTSGRLEQYF. CDR3 in DNA: TGTGCCAGCAGTTTAGGGACTAGCGGGAGGCTCGAGCAGTACTTC.

This clone came up once. The chain uses TRBV4-3 and TRBJ2-1; tentative D call: TRBD1 (6 bases). The CDR3 has 18 residues. The ends were cut back, 0 bases at V and 0 bases at J, with 15 bases in the middle. CDR1 and CDR2 from the germline V gene are LGHNA and YSLEER. The CDR3 DNA is TGCGCCAGCAGCCAAGATCCCGACAGGCGAAGCTCCTACAATGAGCAGTTCTTC. The encoded protein is CASSQDPDRRSSYNEQFF.

The chain employs TRBV5-1 and TRBJ2-7, with D unresolved. Trimming stripped 0 bases from V and 2 bases from J, with 12 bases between. This CDR3 comprises 15 residues. Germline V gives CDR1 SGHRS, CDR2 YFSETQ. This CDR3 is CASSLVIDGAYEQYF. The CDR3 DNA is TGCGCCAGCAGCTTGGTAATAGACGGAGCCTACGAGCAGTACTTC.

J is TRBJ2-7 and V is TRBV18; 7 bases are shared with TRBD2. The germline V gene has CDR1 KGHSH and CDR2 LQKENI. This CDR3 spans 12 amino acids. V shed 6 bases, J shed 3 bases, and the junction held 2 bases outside the gene matches. CDR3 nucleotides: TGTGCCAGCTCTCGGGACTACTACGAGCAGTACTTC. This codes for CASSRDYYEQYF.

This clone came up once. A single base separates this from a much larger clone, so it may be a read error. The chain has TRBV7-9 and TRBJ2-3; 9 positions match TRBD1. The junction had 3 bases not matched to a gene; V was cut back by 3 bases and J by 2 bases. Per the germline V gene, CDR1 is SEHNR and CDR2 is FQNEAQ (reference sequence). The CDR3 has 15 amino acids. Here the CDR3 reads CASSLDRGFTDTQYF. CDR3 in DNA: TGTGCCAGCAGCTTGGACAGGGGATTCACAGATACGCAGTATTTT. The full variable domain, completed using reference TRBV7-9 and TRBJ2-3, is DTGVSQNPRHKITKRGQNVTFRCDPISEHNRLYWYRQTLGQGPEFLTYFQNEAQLEKSRLLSDRFSAERPKGSFSTLEIQRTEQGDSAMYLCASSLDRGFTDTQYFGPGTRLTVL.

The chain recombines TRBV4-3 with TRBJ2-1; perhaps TRBD2 as D (6 bases). Per the germline V gene, CDR1 is LGHNA and CDR2 is YSLEER. The V end lost 0 bases, the J end lost 3 bases, and 18 bases lay between the germline ends. The CDR3 has 18 amino acids. CDR3 sequence reads: CASSQDTPRLEGYNEQFF. CDR3 DNA sequence: TGCGCCAGCAGCCAAGATACACCCCGACTAGAGGGCTACAATGAGCAGTTCTTC.

V and J are TRBV3-1 (or the pseudogene TRBV3-2) and TRBJ1-6, with TRBD1 matching over 7 bases. J lost 8 bases, V lost 0 bases, and 13 bases had no gene match. The CDR3 is made up of 18 amino acids. Looked up from germline, CDR1 is LGHDT and CDR2 is YNNKEL (reference sequence). This chain's CDR3 is CASSQDRRDRVLHSPLHF. The CDR3 coding sequence is TGTGCCAGCAGCCAAGACCGCCGAGACAGGGTCCTACATTCACCCCTCCACTTT.

This chain connects TRBV5-1 to TRBJ2-1; 8 bases agree with TRBD1. V was clipped by 0 bases and J by 4 bases; unmatched bases: 6. Germline-derived CDR1 and CDR2 are SGHRS and YFSETQ. This CDR3 is 16 amino acids long. For the CDR3, the DNA is TGCGCCAGCAGCTTGGGCGGACAGGGCGCATACAATGAGCAGTTCTTC. Its protein product is CASSLGGQGAYNEQFF.

V gene TRBV24-1 combines with J gene TRBJ2-1; possible D gene TRBD1, 7 bases. In germline, CDR1 is KGHDR, CDR2 SFDVKD. This CDR3 is 13 amino acids long. V was clipped by 7 bases and J by 6 bases, with 12 bases between them. The CDR3 coding sequence is TGTGCCACCAGCGGGGGACAGTTCAATGAGCAGTTCTTC. Translating it yields CATSGGQFNEQFF.

The rearrangement links TRBV7-3 to TRBJ2-7; 8 bases match TRBD2. The CDR3 is 13 residues long. Trimming at V came to 5 bases and at J to 5 bases, leaving 5 bases not matched to a gene. Germline V gene data show CDR1 as SGHTA and CDR2 as FQGTGA. The CDR3 sequence is CASSIGLADEQYF. The DNA for the CDR3 is TGTGCCAGCAGCATTGGACTAGCTGACGAGCAGTACTTC.

The CDR3 DNA reads as TGTGCCAGCAGCAAACGGCGGGGGGGCCAGGGGCAGTTCTTC. Amino acids: CASSKRRGGQGQFF. The chain joins TRBV21-1 to TRBJ2-1; the table assigns TRBD2, which was not confirmed against the DNA. TRBV21-1 is marked as a pseudogene. The CDR3 contains 14 residues.

About this clone itself: Mismatch with germline at one junction end may stem from a read error. The chain carries TRBV2 and TRBJ1-5; unclear D gene. This CDR3 is 16 amino acids long. Germline V gives CDR1 SNHLY, CDR2 FYNNEI. DNA for the CDR3: TGTGCCAGCAGTGGATCTCACACTTCTAGCGATCAGCCCCAGCATTTT. Its protein is CASSGSHTSSDQPQHF.

This clone was found a few times. The rearrangement uses TRBV18 and TRBJ2-3; TRBD2 aligns across 7 bases. This CDR3 is 16 amino acids long. CDR1 KGHSH and CDR2 LQKENI come from the germline V gene. Losses at the gene ends were 3 bases for V and 0 bases for J; bases not matched to a gene: 6. The chain's CDR3 is CASSPSSGASTDTQYF. CDR3 coding DNA: TGTGCCAGCTCACCCTCTAGCGGAGCTAGCACAGATACGCAGTATTTT. The whole variable domain, filled in from reference TRBV18 and TRBJ2-3, reads NAGVMQNPRHLVRRRGQEARLRCSPMKGHSHVYWYRQLPEEGLKFMVYLQKENIIDESGMPKERFSAEFPKEGPSILRIQQVVRGDSAAYFCASSPSSGASTDTQYFGPGTRLTVL.

The chain joins TRBV6-2 or TRBV6-3 to TRBJ2-1, with 12 bases identical to TRBD2. Germline V gene lookup returns CDR1 MNHEY and CDR2 SVGEGT. The CDR3 contains 17 residues. The V gene end was trimmed by 1 base and the J gene end by 4 bases; junction bases not matched to a gene: 5. The CDR3 region has the DNA TGTGCCAGCAGTTACTATCCCGGACTAGCGGGATACAATGAGCAGTTCTTC. It yields the protein CASSYYPGLAGYNEQFF.

The gene calls are TRBV7-3 and TRBJ2-1; the match to TRBD2 covers 10 bases. The CDR3 loop spans 15 amino acids. Germline CDR1 is SGHTA and CDR2 is FQGTGA. V was clipped by 5 bases and J by 6 bases; unmatched bases: 7. The CDR3 DNA follows: TGTGCCAGCAGCCCGAGCGGGGGGGCCCTCAATGAGCAGTTCTTC. Translation: CASSPSGGALNEQFF.

The V and J genes are TRBV11-2 and TRBJ2-2; the D gene is possibly TRBD1 (5 bases). This CDR3 is 15 amino acids long. Germline V lookup: CDR1 SGHAT, CDR2 FQNNGV. With 2 bases removed from V and 2 bases from J, the gap between germline ends came to 9 bases. The CDR3 region has the DNA TGTGCCAGCAGCTTAAGGGGTCTAAACACCGGGGAGCTGTTTTTT. Residues: CASSLRGLNTGELFF.

The chain joins TRBV6-5 to TRBJ2-1; D is perhaps TRBD2 (5 bases). Germline CDR1 reads MNHEY; CDR2 reads SVGAGI. Between the trimmed V and J ends, which lost 6 bases and 13 bases, there was a span of 19 bases. This CDR3 region has 13 residues. The CDR3 region is CASSPSRGVRQFF. CDR3 coding DNA: TGTGCCAGCAGCCCCTCCCGGGGAGTTCGCCAGTTCTTC.

CDR3 loop: CASSKGERELAKRQHPSSYNEQFF. The DNA for the CDR3 is TGTGCCAGCAGCAAAGGGGAAAGAGAACTAGCGAAGAGACAACACCCGAGCTCCTACAATGAGCAGTTCTTC. This chain connects TRBV21-1 to TRBJ2-1; TRBD2, the table's D call, lacks a check against the DNA. TRBV21-1 counts as a pseudogene. The CDR3 is 24 residues long.

This clone was counted a single time. The genes are TRBV7-3 and TRBJ2-3; D not certain. Trimming took 2 bases from V and 3 from J, leaving 9 bases between them. This CDR3 is 14 amino acids long. Germline CDR1 and CDR2: SGHTA and FQGTGA. The CDR3 DNA sequence: TGTGCCAGCAGCTTACAACCAGCGACAGATACGCAGTATTTT. It encodes CASSLQPATDTQYF.

This chain links TRBV4-3 with TRBJ1-4; the match to TRBD1 covers 7 bases. Germline-derived CDR1 and CDR2 are LGHNA and YSLEER. After removal of 0 bases from V and 8 bases from J, the junction contained 6 bases not matched to a gene. The CDR3 runs 15 residues. CDR3: CASSQEGTAIEKLFF. CDR3 nucleotide sequence: TGCGCCAGCAGCCAAGAAGGGACAGCTATCGAAAAACTGTTTTTT.

V usage is TRBV12-3 or TRBV12-4 and J usage is TRBJ2-1; 10 nucleotides match TRBD2. J lost 10 bases, V lost 6 bases, and 6 bases had no gene match. The CDR3 runs to 13 residues. The CDR3 sequence: CASSPNSGREQFF. The CDR3 DNA sequence: TGTGCCAGCAGCCCTAATAGCGGGAGGGAGCAGTTCTTC.

For the CDR3, the DNA is TGTGCCAGCAGTGAACCCCGAGCGGGGCGGTACGAGCAGTACTTC. Its translation is CASSEPRAGRYEQYF. This chain connects TRBV2 to TRBJ2-7; TRBD2 matches at 7 bases. From germline, CDR1 is SNHLY and CDR2 FYNNEI. The CDR3 spans 15 residues. Trimming took 2 bases from V and 4 from J; bases not matched to a gene: 8.

The V call is TRBV29-1, the J call TRBJ1-2; D is unresolved. V lost 2 bases to trimming and J lost 2 bases, with 9 bases between them. The CDR3 runs to 13 residues. Germline CDR1 is SQVTM and CDR2 is ANQGSEA. The CDR3 DNA sequence: TGCAGCGTTGAAACGGGTTCCAACTATGGCTACACCTTC. This gives the protein CSVETGSNYGYTF.

Only a few counts were recorded for this clone. The chain joins TRBV7-2 to TRBJ2-1; the match to TRBD1 covers 9 bases. This CDR3 is built from 15 residues. V shed 4 bases, J shed 9 bases, and the junction held 10 bases outside the gene matches. Germline V CDR1 and CDR2: SGHTA, FQGNSA. The CDR3: CASSSDRGRISEQFF. CDR3 nucleotide sequence: TGTGCCAGCAGCTCCGACAGGGGGAGAATTAGTGAGCAGTTCTTC.

A few counts support this clone. The chain couples TRBV28 to TRBJ1-1; TRBD1 matches at 7 bases. Trimming cost V 1 base and J 1 base; bases outside gene matches: 6. The CDR3 totals 16 residues. CDR1 is MDHEN, CDR2 SYDVKM, per germline. The CDR3: CASSLFPGTENTEAFF. CDR3 DNA sequence: TGTGCCAGCAGTTTATTCCCCGGGACAGAGAACACTGAAGCTTTCTTT.

This clone was counted a few times. The V and J genes are TRBV11-2 and TRBJ2-7; TRBD2 might be the D (5 bases). CDR3 length: 14 amino acids. Germline V gives CDR1 SGHAT, CDR2 FQNNGV. V lost 6 bases, J lost 0 bases, and 12 bases lay in between. The CDR3 spells CASRPTGYSYEQYF. The CDR3 DNA follows: TGTGCCAGCAGGCCTACGGGGTACTCCTACGAGCAGTACTTC. Complete variable domain (other parts from reference TRBV11-2 and TRBJ2-7): EAGVAQSPRYKIIEKRQSVAFWCNPISGHATLYWYQQILGQGPKLLIQFQNNGVVDDSQLPKDRFSAERLKGVDSTLKIQPAKLEDSAVYLCASRPTGYSYEQYFGPGTRLTVT.

The chain couples TRBV27 to TRBJ1-1; 7 positions match TRBD1. The CDR3 consists of 14 residues. In germline, CDR1 is MNHEY, CDR2 SMNVEV (reference sequence). V shed 3 bases and J 4 bases; nucleotides not matched to a gene: 5. CDR3 sequence (DNA): TGTGCCAGCAGTTTTGAGGGGGCGACCACTGAAGCTTTCTTT. Encoded protein: CASSFEGATTEAFF.